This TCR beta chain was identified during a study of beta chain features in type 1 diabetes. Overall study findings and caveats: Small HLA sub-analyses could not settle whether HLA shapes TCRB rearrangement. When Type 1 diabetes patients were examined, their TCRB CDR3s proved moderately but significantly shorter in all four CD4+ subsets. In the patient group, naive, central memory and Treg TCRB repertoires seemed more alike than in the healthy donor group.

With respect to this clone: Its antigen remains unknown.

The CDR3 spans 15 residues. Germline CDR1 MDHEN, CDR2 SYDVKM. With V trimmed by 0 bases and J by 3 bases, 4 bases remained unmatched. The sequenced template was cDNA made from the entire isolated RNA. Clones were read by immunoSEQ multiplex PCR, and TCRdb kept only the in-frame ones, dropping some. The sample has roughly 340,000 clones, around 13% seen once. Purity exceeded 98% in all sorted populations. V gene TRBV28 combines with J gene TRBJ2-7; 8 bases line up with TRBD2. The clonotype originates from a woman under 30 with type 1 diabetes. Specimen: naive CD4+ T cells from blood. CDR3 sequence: CASSLWGAGDYEQYF. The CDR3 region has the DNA TGTGCCAGCAGTTTATGGGGAGCGGGGGACTACGAGCAGTACTTC. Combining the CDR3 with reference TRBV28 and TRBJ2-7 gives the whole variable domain DVKVTQSSRYLVKRTGEKVFLECVQDMDHENMFWYRQDPGLGLRLIYFSYDVKMKEKGDIPEGYSVSREKKERFSLILESASTNQTSMYLCASSLWGAGDYEQYFGPGTRLTVT.